Sequencing of this T cell receptor beta chain was carried out in a study of T cell repertoires in cytomegalovirus infection. Study details: As its CMV epitopes, the study selected recently identified HLA-C-restricted and well-studied HLA-B-restricted targets. Carrying CMV and the relevant HLA type showed in public TCR beta signatures.

CDR1 and CDR2 from the germline V gene are SEHNR and FQNEAQ (reference sequence). Trimming pared 2 bases from V and 3 bases from J, leaving 20 bases between. CDR3 length: 17 amino acids. Findings and limits, study-wide: In two of eight donors, the top clonotype was HLA-C-restricted CMV-specific.

TCRdb re-derived calls from the reads in MiXCR, one entry per CDR3 protein. This table has approximately 910,000 distinct CDR3 sequences, approximately 30% appearing once. This clonotype was observed many times. Antigen specificity is unknown. This sequence originates from a human donor in good health (CMV status not recorded). Some clones in this sample may be carry-over from other donors' samples. Sample: cultured CD8+ T cells from PBMCs, taken from culture after CMV antigen stimulation. This chain connects TRBV7-9 to TRBJ2-7; D assignment may be TRBD1 or TRBD2 (5 bases each). CDR3 sequence reads: CASSLPPWDGDSYEQYF. Written as DNA, the CDR3 is TGTGCCAGCAGCTTACCACCTTGGGACGGCGATAGCTACGAGCAGTACTTC. The variable domain in full, with the rest retrieved from reference TRBV7-9 and TRBJ2-7, is DTGVSQNPRHKITKRGQNVTFRCDPISEHNRLYWYRQTLGQGPEFLTYFQNEAQLEKSRLLSDRFSAERPKGSFSTLEIQRTEQGDSAMYLCASSLPPWDGDSYEQYFGPGTRLTVT.